The TCR beta chain described here comes from a study of blood T cell repertoires in COVID-19. As for the study in general: The United States, Italy and Spain supplied acute and convalescent COVID-19 samples. The cDNA or gDNA used as material had been derived from T cells, B-cell-depleted T cells, or PBMCs.

In the authors' workflow: Amplification of reference gene primers was used by the study to estimate nucleated cell counts. Using immunoSEQ multiplex PCR, the repertoire was profiled, and TCRdb retains in-frame clones only, with some absent. V and J calls and clone size come straight from that table; D and trimming were deduced from the DNA. This sample carries around 100,000 clones, around 90% of them seen once, and the ten largest clones take roughly 6.5%. The CDR3 totals 16 residues. Deletions cut 0 bases from V and 4 bases from J, with 13 bases between. Germline CDR1 SGHRS, CDR2 YFSETQ. The genes are TRBV5-1 and TRBJ1-4; D is undetermined. The sequence derives from a woman aged 55-69 years with acute or convalescent COVID-19. The sequencing input was peripheral blood. As DNA, the CDR3 is TGCGCCAGCAGCTTGGCGCCCCAACAGAGTAATGAAAAACTGTTTTTT. It is translated as CASSLAPQQSNEKLFF.